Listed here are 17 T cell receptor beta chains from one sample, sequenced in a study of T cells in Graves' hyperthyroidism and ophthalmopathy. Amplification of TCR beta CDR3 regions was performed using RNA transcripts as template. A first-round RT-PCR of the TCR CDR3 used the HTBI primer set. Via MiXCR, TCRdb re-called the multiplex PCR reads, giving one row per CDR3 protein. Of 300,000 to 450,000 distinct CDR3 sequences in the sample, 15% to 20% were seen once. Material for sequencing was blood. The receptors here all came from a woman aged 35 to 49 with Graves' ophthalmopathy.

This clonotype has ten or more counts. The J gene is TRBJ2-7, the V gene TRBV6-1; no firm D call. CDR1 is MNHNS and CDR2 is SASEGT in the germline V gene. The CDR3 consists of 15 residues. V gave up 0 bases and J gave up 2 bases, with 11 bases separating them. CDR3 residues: CASSEAVNPPYEQYF. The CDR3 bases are TGTGCCAGCAGTGAAGCGGTTAACCCCCCCTACGAGCAGTACTTC.

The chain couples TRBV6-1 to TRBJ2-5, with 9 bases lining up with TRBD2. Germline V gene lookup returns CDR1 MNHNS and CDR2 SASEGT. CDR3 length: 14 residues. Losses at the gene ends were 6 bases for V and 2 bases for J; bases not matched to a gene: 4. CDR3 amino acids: CASSRGLAQETQYF. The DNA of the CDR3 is TGTGCCAGCAGCCGGGGACTAGCACAAGAGACCCAGTACTTC.

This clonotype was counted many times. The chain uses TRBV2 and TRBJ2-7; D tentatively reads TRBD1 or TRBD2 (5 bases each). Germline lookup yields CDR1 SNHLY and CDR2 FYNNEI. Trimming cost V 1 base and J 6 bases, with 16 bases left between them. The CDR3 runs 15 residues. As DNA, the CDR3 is TGTGCCAGCAGTGAAGTAGTTCAGGGAGTTTCCGAGCAGTACTTC. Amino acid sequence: CASSEVVQGVSEQYF. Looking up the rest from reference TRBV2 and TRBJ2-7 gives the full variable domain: EPEVTQTPSHQVTQMGQEVILRCVPISNHLYFYWYRQILGQKVEFLVSFYNNEISEKSEIFDDQFSVERPDGSNFTLKIRSTKLEDSAMYFCASSEVVQGVSEQYFGPGTRLTVT.

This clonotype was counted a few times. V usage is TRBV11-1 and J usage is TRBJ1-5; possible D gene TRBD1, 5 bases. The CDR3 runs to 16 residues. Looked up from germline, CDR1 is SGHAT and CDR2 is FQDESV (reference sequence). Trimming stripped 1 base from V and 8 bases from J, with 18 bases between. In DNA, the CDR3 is TGTGCCAGCAGCTTAGTGAGTGGGGCTCAATCGGAGCCCCAGCATTTT. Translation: CASSLVSGAQSEPQHF.

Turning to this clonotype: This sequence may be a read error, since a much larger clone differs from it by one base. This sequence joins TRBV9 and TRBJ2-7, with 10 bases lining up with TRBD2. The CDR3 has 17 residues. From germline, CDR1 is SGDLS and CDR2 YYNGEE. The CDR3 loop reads CASIVGGSAGGTYEQYF. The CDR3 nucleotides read TGTGCCAGCATCGTAGGAGGATCAGCGGGAGGGACCTACGAGCAGTACTTC. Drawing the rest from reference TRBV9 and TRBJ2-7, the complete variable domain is DSGVTQTPKHLITATGQRVTLRCSPRSGDLSVYWYQQSLDQGLQFLIQYYNGEERAKGNILERFSAQQFPDLHSELNLSSLELGDSALYFCASIVGGSAGGTYEQYFGPGTRLTVT.

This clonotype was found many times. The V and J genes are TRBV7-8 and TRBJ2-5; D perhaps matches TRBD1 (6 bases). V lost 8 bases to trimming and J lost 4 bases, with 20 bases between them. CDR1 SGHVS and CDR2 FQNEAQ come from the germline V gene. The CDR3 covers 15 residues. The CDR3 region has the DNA TGTGCCAGCGCCCCCACCAGGGGAAGGAGAGAGACCCAGTACTTC. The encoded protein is CASAPTRGRRETQYF.

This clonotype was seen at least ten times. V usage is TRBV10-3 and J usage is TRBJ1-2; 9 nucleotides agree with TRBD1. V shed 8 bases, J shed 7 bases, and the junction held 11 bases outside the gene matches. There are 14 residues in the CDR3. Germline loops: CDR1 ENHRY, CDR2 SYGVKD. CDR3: CAIGSDRGFGGYTF. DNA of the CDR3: TGTGCCATCGGGTCTGACAGGGGGTTTGGTGGCTACACCTTC.

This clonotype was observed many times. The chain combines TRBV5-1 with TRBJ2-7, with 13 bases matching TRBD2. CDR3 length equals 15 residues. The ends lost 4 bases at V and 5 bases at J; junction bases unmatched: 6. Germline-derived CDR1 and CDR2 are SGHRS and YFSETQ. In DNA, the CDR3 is TGCGCCAGCAGCCCCCTTGGACTAGCGGGAGACGAGCAGTACTTC. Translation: CASSPLGLAGDEQYF.

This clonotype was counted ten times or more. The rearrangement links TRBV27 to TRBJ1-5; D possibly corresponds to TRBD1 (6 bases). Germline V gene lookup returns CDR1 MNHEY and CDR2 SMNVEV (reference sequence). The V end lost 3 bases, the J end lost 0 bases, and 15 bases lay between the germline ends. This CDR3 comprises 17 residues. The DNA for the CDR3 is TGTGCCAGCAGTTTGTTGGGCCAGGGGTATAGCAATCAGCCCCAGCATTTT. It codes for CASSLLGQGYSNQPQHF.

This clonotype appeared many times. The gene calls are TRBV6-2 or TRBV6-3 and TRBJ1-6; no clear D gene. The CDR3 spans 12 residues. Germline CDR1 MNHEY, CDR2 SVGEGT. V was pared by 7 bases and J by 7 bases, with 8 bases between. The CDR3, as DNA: TGTGCCAGCAAGGAGAGGAATTCACCCCTCCACTTT. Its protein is CASKERNSPLHF.

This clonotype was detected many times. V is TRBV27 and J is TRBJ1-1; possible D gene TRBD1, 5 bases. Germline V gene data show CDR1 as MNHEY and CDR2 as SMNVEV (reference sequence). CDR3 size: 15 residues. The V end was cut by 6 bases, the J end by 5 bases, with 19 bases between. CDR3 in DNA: TGTGCCAGCAGCCCCGACATGACGCGACAGACTGAAGCTTTCTTT. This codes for CASSPDMTRQTEAFF.

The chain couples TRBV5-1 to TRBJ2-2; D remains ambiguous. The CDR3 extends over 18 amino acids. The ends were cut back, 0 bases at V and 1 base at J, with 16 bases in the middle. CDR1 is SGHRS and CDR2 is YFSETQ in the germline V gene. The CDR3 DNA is TGCGCCAGCAGCTTGGGGCCCAGTAACACAAAGAACACCGGGGAGCTGTTTTTT. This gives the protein CASSLGPSNTKNTGELFF.

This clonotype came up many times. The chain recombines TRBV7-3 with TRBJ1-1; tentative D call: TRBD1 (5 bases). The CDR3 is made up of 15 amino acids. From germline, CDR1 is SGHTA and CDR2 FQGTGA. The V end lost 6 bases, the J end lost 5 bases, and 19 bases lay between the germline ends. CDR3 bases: TGTGCCAGCAGAAAGCAGGCGGGGGGTAGGACTGAAGCTTTCTTT. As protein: CASRKQAGGRTEAFF.

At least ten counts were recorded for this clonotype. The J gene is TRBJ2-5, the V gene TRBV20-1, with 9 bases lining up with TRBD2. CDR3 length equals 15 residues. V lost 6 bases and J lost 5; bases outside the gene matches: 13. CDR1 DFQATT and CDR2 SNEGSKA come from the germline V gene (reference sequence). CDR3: CSARGSGSKWETQYF. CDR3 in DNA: TGCAGTGCCCGCGGTAGCGGGAGTAAATGGGAGACCCAGTACTTC.

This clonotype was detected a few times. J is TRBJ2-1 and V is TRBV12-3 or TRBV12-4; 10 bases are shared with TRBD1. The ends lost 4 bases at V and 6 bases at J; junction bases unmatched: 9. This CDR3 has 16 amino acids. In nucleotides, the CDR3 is TGTGCCAGCAGTTCCCCGGGACAGGGGAGGGGCAATGAGCAGTTCTTC. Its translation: CASSSPGQGRGNEQFF.

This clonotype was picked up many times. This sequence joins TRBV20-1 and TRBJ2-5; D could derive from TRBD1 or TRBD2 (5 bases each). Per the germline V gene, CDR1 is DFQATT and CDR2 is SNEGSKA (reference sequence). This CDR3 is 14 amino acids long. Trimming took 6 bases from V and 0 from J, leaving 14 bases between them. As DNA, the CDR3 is TGCAGTGCCAAGGTGGGGGAACACCAAGAGACCCAGTACTTC. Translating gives CSAKVGEHQETQYF.

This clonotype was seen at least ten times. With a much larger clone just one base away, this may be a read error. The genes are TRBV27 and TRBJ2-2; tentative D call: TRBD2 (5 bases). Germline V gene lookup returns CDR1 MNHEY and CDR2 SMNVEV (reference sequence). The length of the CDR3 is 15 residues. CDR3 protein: CASSLINRYTGELCF. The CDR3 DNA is TGTGCCAGCAGTTTGATCAACAGATACACCGGGGAGCTGTGTTTT.